This T cell receptor beta chain was recovered during a study of T cell responses to AZD1222 COVID-19 vaccine (dated by TCRdb to about 2021). Regarding the research as a whole: AZD1222 recipients whose second dose came at about 4 weeks and those whose second dose came at about 12 weeks were combined into one group, since spike-specific TCR depth and breadth did not differ between the two schedules. A total of roughly 240 trial participants underwent TCR sequencing, of whom around 200 received two doses of AZD1222 and about 25 received two doses of the MenACWY control vaccine. Trial participants were enrolled into age subgroups of 18-55, 56-69 and 70-plus years, which contained about 160, 30 and 59 TCR-sequenced participants, respectively. What the work shows at the level of the full study, not this receptor alone: A significant rise in spike-specific TCR breadth and depth was observed after two AZD1222 doses relative to day 0 and relative to MenACWY recipients. Because no day 14 peak-response samples were available, the repertoires could be characterized only after the peak T cell response. Conclusions about previously exposed vaccinees are limited because only a handful of AZD1222 recipients were SARS-CoV-2 seropositive at baseline. Reportedly, close to half of the unique spike-specific TCRs recognized epitopes lying outside the regions that are mutated in the B.1.351 and B.1.1.7 variants. The whole spike protein was spanned by vaccine-associated CD4 TCRs, and dominant responses were seen in regions 160-218 and 743-854. Most participants were white British and females outnumbered males, and the authors suggested that clonal diversity may have been underestimated. The 56-69-year group was small, and its depth increase did not reach significance, likely because of low power.

The CDR3 runs 18 amino acids, cysteine and phenylalanine included. This entry keeps only the CDR3 DNA: 54 bases, framed from base 1. The junction shows trimming of 0 bases on V and 5 bases on J, plus 20 bases between the germline ends. Per the germline V gene (reference sequence), LNHDA is the CDR1 and SQIVND is the CDR2. This clone showed up just a few times. Its antigen remains unidentified. Base qualities are not recorded, but no much larger clone differs from it by a single base. The CDR3 regions of human TCRbeta chains were subjected to immunosequencing. The source study handled its data this way. Repertoire TCRs were checked for matches against a reference library of SARS-CoV-2-specific TCRs that had been generated using the MIRA antigen-specificity platform. Breadth was defined as the fraction of unique TCRs that were SARS-CoV-2-associated. Depth was defined as the fraction of total T cells that were SARS-CoV-2-associated. Using the MIRA data, each spike-specific TCR was assigned both to the spike region to which the TCR was reactive and to a CD4 or CD8 class. Log10-transformed breadth and depth values were compared by one-way ANOVA with Sidak's multiple comparisons tests. TCRdb obtained this table from immuneACCESS and retained in-frame rearrangements with V and J assigned. These tables miss some clones; where compared with another copy, unresolved V genes account for less than half of the shortfall, and the remainder is unexplained. V and J calls and clone size are copied from that table; D and trimming were computed from the DNA. Across this sample there are 96,000 or so clones, with roughly 90% seen only once. The ten largest clones add up to 26% of the sample.

This sample's time point label indicates: baseline before first vaccination. The vaccinee samples were drawn from two UK trials, COV001 and COV002, one of which was a single-blind randomized controlled phase 2/3 trial testing AZD1222 (ChAdOx1 nCoV-19) in healthy adults. For TCRbeta chain sequencing, PBMC samples were collected from trial participants at day 0 and at day 28 after the second dose. The chain was built from TRBV19 and TRBJ2-1; D gene: possibly TRBD2, on 6 matching bases. Specimen: peripheral blood, collected on day 0 of AZD1222 vaccination. This sequence originates from an adult in good health. The DNA sequence is TGTGCCAGTAGTATAGATAGCCACTCGAGAGGGAGGAACAATGAGCAGTTCTTC. This sequence encodes CASSIDSHSRGRNNEQFF. Outside the CDR3, residues come from the reference TRBV19 and TRBJ2-1 proteins, so the full variable domain is: DGGITQSPKYLFRKEGQNVTLSCEQNLNHDAMYWYRQDPGQGLRLIYYSQIVNDFQKGDIAEGYSVSREKKESFPLTVTSAQKNPTAFYLCASSIDSHSRGRNNEQFFGPGTRLTVL.